Given below is one T cell receptor beta chain in context. The target of this receptor is not known. No much larger clone exists at a distance of one base, and base qualities are not known. The CDR1 and CDR2 encoded by the germline V gene (reference sequence) are SGHNT and YYREEE. V ends up 4 bases short and J 5 bases short, with an unmatched junction base count of 3. The CDR3 runs 13 residues from the cysteine to the phenylalanine. The CDR3 DNA has 39 bases and is translated from base 1. Preparation of the library involved RT-PCR. Sequencing was performed on a NextSeq 550. TCRdb reanalyzed the raw reads on its own, using fastp at Q25 for trimming and MiXCR for clone calling, and kept in-frame beta chains. All rows with the same CDR3 protein become a single entry with the most common DNA and genes. Here the sample has 95,000 to 120,000 distinct CDR3 sequences; 35% occur a single time. Jointly, the top ten make up around 27% of the sample.

This entry belongs to a study of patients and donors after allogeneic stem cell transplantation (dated by TCRdb to 2018 to 2020). The chain couples TRBV5-4 to TRBJ1-1; 9 bases in the middle match TRBD1. The receptor was derived from a human donor who was either an allogeneic HSCT recipient or a stem cell or donor lymphocyte infusion donor (not recorded which). It is not recorded whose cells these are; they may come from a transplant donor. What was sequenced was blood, either unsorted or a sorted T cell fraction (not recorded which). The nucleotide sequence reads as follows: TGTGCCAGCAGCCCTGGACAGGGGACTGAAGCTTTCTTT. This yields the protein CASSPGQGTEAFF. The CDR3, completed at both ends by the reference TRBV5-4 and TRBJ1-1 genes, gives the full variable domain ETGVTQSPTHLIKTRGQQVTLRCSSQSGHNTVSWYQQALGQGPQFIFQYYREEENGRGNFPPRFSGLQFPNYSSELNVNALELDDSALYLCASSPGQGTEAFFGQGTRLTVV.